These 32 T cell receptor beta chains were sequenced from one sample in a study of vaccination and CD4 T cells after COVID-19. Treatment meaning: approximately 11-day PBMC culture with coronavirus spike peptide pools or control peptides (ViraFEST assay). Pre-COVID-19 pandemic sampling (2011-2018) yielded the unexposed donor's CD4+ T cells. No antigen has been assigned to these receptors. Oncomine TCR Beta short-read sequencing was applied to DNA from cultured CD4+ T cells. Each CDR3 protein gets one entry after TCRdb re-called the PCR reads with MiXCR. This table has approximately 5,400 distinct CDR3 sequences, 62% appearing once. Sequencing was performed on CD4+ T cells from blood, cultured in vitro. The receptors were sampled from a human donor in good health.

V and J are TRBV20-1 and TRBJ2-3; 9 nucleotides agree with TRBD2. The CDR3 is 13 amino acids. Per the germline V gene, CDR1 is DFQATT and CDR2 is SNEGSKA (reference sequence). V was clipped by 4 bases and J by 6 bases; unmatched bases: 5. In DNA, the CDR3 is TGCAGTGCTATCAGCGGGGGGAGGGATACGCAGTATTTT. This encodes CSAISGGRDTQYF.

This clonotype was picked up a small number of times. This chain connects TRBV20-1 to TRBJ1-1; weak D call: TRBD1 (5 bases). This CDR3 is 13 amino acids long. Trimming removed 4 bases at V and 3 bases at J, with 12 bases between. From germline, CDR1 is DFQATT and CDR2 SNEGSKA (reference sequence). This CDR3 reads CSAMGLTDTEAFF. For the CDR3, the DNA is TGCAGTGCTATGGGACTCACGGACACTGAAGCTTTCTTT.

This clonotype has a handful of counts. The CDR3 coding sequence is TGTGCCAGCAGCTCCTACAGGGGCGGTAATTCACCCCTCCACTTT. This gives the protein CASSSYRGGNSPLHF. The V and J genes are TRBV7-2 and TRBJ1-6; the match to TRBD1 covers 7 bases. CDR3 size: 15 residues. Germline CDR1 reads SGHTA; CDR2 reads FQGNSA. The ends lost 4 bases at V and 6 bases at J; junction bases unmatched: 6.

This clonotype was seen only a few times. This sequence joins TRBV6-1 and TRBJ1-5; unclear D gene. Deletions cut 4 bases from V and 6 bases from J, with 10 bases between. This CDR3 is 13 amino acids long. In germline, CDR1 is MNHNS, CDR2 SASEGT. The CDR3 DNA sequence: TGTGCCAGCAGTGTTCAGACCGGTCAGCCCCAGCATTTT. Translating gives CASSVQTGQPQHF.

The chain couples TRBV6-1 to TRBJ1-5; a weak D match, TRBD1 (5 bases). The V end was cut by 11 bases, the J end by 4 bases, with 12 bases between. The CDR3 has 12 residues. Germline V CDR1 and CDR2: MNHNS, SASEGT. This CDR3 is CALGRENQPQHF. For the CDR3, the DNA is TGTGCCCTGGGACGGGAAAATCAGCCCCAGCATTTT.

A word on this clonotype: At one of its ends the junction is not consistent with the germline gene, which may arise from a read error. The chain combines TRBV6-1 with TRBJ1-2; D uncertain. Germline V gene data show CDR1 as MNHNS and CDR2 as SASEGT. This CDR3 contains 11 residues. The CDR3 sequence is CASSDALGYAF. The CDR3, as DNA: TGTGCCAGCAGTGATGCGCTTGGTTACGCCTTC.

The chain joins TRBV20-1 to TRBJ1-6; the D gene is possibly TRBD1 (6 bases). Between the trimmed V and J ends, which lost 3 bases and 10 bases, there was a span of 16 bases. CDR3 length: 14 amino acids. The germline CDR1 and CDR2 sequences are DFQATT and SNEGSKA (reference sequence). CDR3 loop: CSASGRTRGSPLHF. CDR3 coding DNA: TGCAGTGCTAGCGGGAGAACCAGGGGATCACCCCTCCACTTT.

The CDR3: CASSPPGQGGQPQHF. CDR3 in DNA: TGTGCCAGCAGTCCGCCGGGACAGGGAGGGCAGCCCCAGCATTTT. The genes are TRBV12-3 or TRBV12-4 and TRBJ1-5; TRBD1 aligns across 9 bases. Trimming removed 5 bases from V and 7 bases from J; junction bases left unmatched: 9. The CDR3 contains 15 residues.

The rearrangement joins TRBV20-1 to TRBJ2-4; 13 bases line up with TRBD2. The CDR3 consists of 18 residues. Germline lookup yields CDR1 DFQATT and CDR2 SNEGSKA (reference sequence). Germline trimming cut 6 bases from V and 6 bases from J; bases unmatched to any gene: 17. The CDR3 protein is CSALRLAGGTGVGNIQYF. CDR3 bases: TGCAGTGCACTCAGACTAGCGGGAGGCACTGGGGTGGGAAACATTCAGTACTTC.

This clonotype has only a few counts. The V call is TRBV19, the J call TRBJ2-7; 13 bases line up with TRBD2. V shed 3 bases, J shed 4 bases, and the junction held 6 bases outside the gene matches. Looked up from germline, CDR1 is LNHDA and CDR2 is SQIVND (reference sequence). This CDR3 comprises 16 residues. DNA for the CDR3: TGTGCCAGTAGTATCCCAGGGACTAGCGGGAATTACGAGCAGTACTTC. This sequence encodes CASSIPGTSGNYEQYF.

This chain links TRBV7-8 with TRBJ1-1, with D perhaps matching TRBD1 (5 bases). Germline V lookup: CDR1 SGHVS, CDR2 FQNEAQ. The CDR3 has 16 residues. Trimming cost V 2 bases and J 1 base, with 14 bases left between them. Here the CDR3 reads CASSLLSRGSNTEAFF. The CDR3 coding sequence is TGTGCCAGCAGCTTATTATCGCGGGGGTCGAACACTGAAGCTTTCTTT.

V gene TRBV19 combines with J gene TRBJ2-3, with a weak D call TRBD2 (5 bases). V lost 6 bases to trimming and J lost 0 bases, with 22 bases between them. The CDR3 has 18 amino acids. CDR1 and CDR2 from the germline V gene are LNHDA and SQIVND (reference sequence). The CDR3 loop is CASRLRTPRVPSTDTQYF. The CDR3 nucleotides read TGTGCCAGTAGGCTACGGACCCCGAGGGTTCCTAGCACAGATACGCAGTATTTT.

This chain links TRBV5-5 with TRBJ1-2, with D maybe TRBD1 (5 bases). This CDR3 is 15 amino acids long. The germline CDR1 and CDR2 sequences are SGHKS and YYEKEE (reference sequence). The V end was cut by 0 bases, the J end by 0 bases, with 9 bases between. CDR3 in amino acids: CASSLETVPNYGYTF. In nucleotides, the CDR3 is TGTGCCAGCAGCTTGGAGACAGTGCCTAACTATGGCTACACCTTC.

The rearrangement joins TRBV20-1 to TRBJ2-1; possibly TRBD2 for D (5 bases). CDR1 is DFQATT and CDR2 is SNEGSKA in the germline V gene (reference sequence). The CDR3 loop spans 12 amino acids. Trimming shortened V by 1 base and J by 6 bases, and 7 bases separated the two germline ends. As DNA, the CDR3 is TGCAGTGCTAGAGGAGGGATCAATGAGCAGTTCTTC. It specifies CSARGGINEQFF.

The chain uses TRBV18 and TRBJ1-5, with a possible D match to TRBD1 (5 bases). Germline V gives CDR1 KGHSH, CDR2 LQKENI. CDR3 size: 13 residues. Trimming cost V 3 bases and J 7 bases, with 10 bases left between them. The DNA for the CDR3 is TGTGCCAGCTCACCGACAGCCTACCAGCCCCAGCATTTT. Protein sequence: CASSPTAYQPQHF. The full variable domain, in which reference TRBV18 and TRBJ1-5 provide the parts outside the CDR3, is NAGVMQNPRHLVRRRGQEARLRCSPMKGHSHVYWYRQLPEEGLKFMVYLQKENIIDESGMPKERFSAEFPKEGPSILRIQQVVRGDSAAYFCASSPTAYQPQHFGDGTRLSIL.

This chain uses TRBV28 with TRBJ1-5; D may be TRBD1 (5 bases). The CDR3 consists of 16 residues. Germline assignment: CDR1 MDHEN and CDR2 SYDVKM. The ends were cut back, 2 bases at V and 2 bases at J, with 13 bases in the middle. The CDR3 DNA is TGTGCCAGCAGTTTAATCCCAGGGTCGGGCAATCAGCCCCAGCATTTT. The encoded protein is CASSLIPGSGNQPQHF.

Note on this clonotype: This may stem from a read error, because a much larger clone lies one nucleotide away. The chain is built from TRBV30 and TRBJ2-1; TRBD2 agrees at 10 bases. V shed 8 bases and J 11 bases; nucleotides not matched to a gene: 9. Germline assignment: CDR1 GTSNPN and CDR2 SVGIG (reference sequence). CDR3 length: 12 residues. The CDR3 bases are TGTGCCCGGGGCCCACTAGCGGGGCAGCAGTTCTTC. It specifies CARGPLAGQQFF.

This clonotype has just a few counts. The CDR3 sequence is CASSLDAKNIQYF. The DNA for the CDR3 is TGTGCCAGCAGCCTCGATGCCAAAAACATTCAGTACTTC. The V gene is TRBV11-2, the J gene TRBJ2-4; no firm D call. The V gene's germline CDR1 is SGHAT and CDR2 FQNNGV. The CDR3 sequence is 13 residues long. V was shortened by 5 bases and J by 1 base, with 6 bases between the two germline ends.

V and J are TRBV6-2 or TRBV6-3 and TRBJ1-5, with TRBD1 identical over 10 bases. Germline V gives CDR1 MNHEY, CDR2 SVGEGT. The CDR3 loop spans 14 amino acids. V was pared by 7 bases and J by 6 bases, with 6 bases of the junction left unmatched. The CDR3 sequence: CASKGTGEFQPQHF. The DNA for the CDR3 is TGTGCCAGCAAAGGGACAGGGGAGTTTCAGCCCCAGCATTTT.

The V and J genes are TRBV10-1 and TRBJ1-2, with D hard to call. This CDR3 has 15 amino acids. Germline V CDR1 and CDR2: WNHNN, SYGVQD (reference sequence). V gave up 3 bases and J gave up 5 bases, with 16 bases separating them. CDR3: CASSDSLAGPYGYTF. The CDR3 DNA sequence: TGCGCCAGCAGTGATTCCCTAGCAGGTCCATATGGCTACACCTTC.

In its sample, this clonotype ranks as medium-sized. This chain connects TRBV15 to TRBJ2-7; D unresolved. The CDR3 covers 13 residues. The germline V gene has CDR1 LNHNV and CDR2 YYDKDF (reference sequence). V lost 0 bases to trimming and J lost 6 bases, with 9 bases between them. CDR3 sequence reads: CATSRDPPGEQYF. In DNA, the CDR3 is TGTGCCACCAGCAGAGATCCCCCAGGCGAGCAGTACTTC.

The chain combines TRBV5-1 with TRBJ2-3, with 9 bases lining up with TRBD2. With V trimmed by 3 bases and J by 3 bases, 14 bases remained unmatched. The CDR3 sequence is 18 residues long. Germline lookup yields CDR1 SGHRS and CDR2 YFSETQ. In DNA form, the CDR3 reads TGCGCCAGCAGCTACTTGGGCGGGAGGGCCTCCAGAACAGATACGCAGTATTTT. It yields the protein CASSYLGGRASRTDTQYF.

The chain combines TRBV7-2 with TRBJ1-2; 7 nucleotides line up with TRBD1. Per the germline V gene, CDR1 is SGHTA and CDR2 is FQGNSA. V lost 2 bases, J lost 5 bases, and 8 bases stayed unmatched. The CDR3 contains 15 residues. The CDR3 nucleotides read TGTGCCAGCAGCTTAATGCTGGGACAGCAGTATGGCTACACCTTC. Encoded protein: CASSLMLGQQYGYTF.

DNA of the CDR3: TGTGCCAGCAGCGACAGGGGGGACTATGGCTACACCTTC. Protein sequence: CASSDRGDYGYTF. The chain couples TRBV27 to TRBJ1-2, with 9 bases that match TRBD1. This CDR3 has 13 residues. J gave up 3 bases and V 6 bases, and 2 bases lay outside the gene matches. The germline gives CDR1 MNHEY, CDR2 SMNVEV (reference sequence).

The chain combines TRBV2 with TRBJ2-7, with D possibly being TRBD1 (5 bases). In germline, CDR1 is SNHLY, CDR2 FYNNEI. This CDR3 has 14 amino acids. V was pared by 4 bases and J by 0 bases, with 10 bases between. CDR3 in amino acids: CASSGQPSSYEQYF. In nucleotides, the CDR3 is TGTGCCAGCAGTGGACAGCCTAGCTCCTACGAGCAGTACTTC.

The V and J genes are TRBV12-3 or TRBV12-4 and TRBJ2-2; weak D call: TRBD1 (5 bases). V was trimmed by 6 bases and J by 4 bases, leaving 18 bases between them. This CDR3 spans 16 amino acids. The CDR3 sequence is CASRHRSMSGTGELFF. DNA for the CDR3: TGTGCCAGCAGACACAGGAGTATGTCGGGCACCGGGGAGCTGTTTTTT.

This clonotype was seen only a few times. The chain joins TRBV19 to TRBJ1-6, with a possible D match to TRBD1 (6 bases). The V end lost 5 bases, the J end lost 7 bases, and 15 bases lay between the germline ends. Looked up from germline, CDR1 is LNHDA and CDR2 is SQIVND (reference sequence). The CDR3 consists of 15 residues. Written as DNA, the CDR3 is TGTGCCAGTAGTCTACAGGGAGGCAACAATTCACCCCTCCACTTT. Protein sequence: CASSLQGGNNSPLHF.

The V call is TRBV20-1, the J call TRBJ1-4; 8 nucleotides line up with TRBD1. The V and J ends lost 6 bases and 8 bases, in that order; junction bases with no gene match: 11. The CDR3 loop spans 14 amino acids. Germline V gives CDR1 DFQATT, CDR2 SNEGSKA (reference sequence). CDR3 loop: CSASQTGVGEKLFF. The CDR3 coding sequence is TGCAGTGCCTCTCAGACAGGGGTGGGGGAAAAACTGTTTTTT.

The chain recombines TRBV27 with TRBJ1-2; 8 bases are a match to TRBD1. V was pared by 6 bases and J by 8 bases, with 5 bases of the junction left unmatched. The CDR3 has 12 amino acids. Germline V gene lookup returns CDR1 MNHEY and CDR2 SMNVEV (reference sequence). The CDR3 coding sequence is TGTGCCAGCAGGACAGGGGCGTTCGGCTACACCTTC. Protein sequence: CASRTGAFGYTF.

This clonotype has a handful of counts. The chain is built from TRBV7-8 and TRBJ1-2; 7 bases line up with TRBD1. CDR1 and CDR2 from the germline V gene are SGHVS and FQNEAQ. The CDR3 length is 16 residues. J lost 4 bases, V lost 1 base, and 9 bases had no gene match. This chain's CDR3 is CASSLVSGGLTYGYTF. The CDR3 region has the DNA TGTGCCAGCAGCTTAGTTTCAGGGGGGTTAACCTATGGCTACACCTTC.

This clonotype was recorded only once. The chain recombines TRBV18 with TRBJ2-1; D gene ambiguous. Trimming took 5 bases from V and 8 from J, leaving 7 bases between them. From germline, CDR1 is KGHSH and CDR2 LQKENI. This CDR3 has 11 amino acids. The CDR3 protein is CASSSIYEQFF. In nucleotides, the CDR3 is TGTGCCAGCTCATCCATATATGAGCAGTTCTTC.

The genes are TRBV5-4 and TRBJ1-1; 7 bases fit TRBD1. This CDR3 comprises 13 residues. Per the germline V gene, CDR1 is SGHNT and CDR2 is YYREEE (reference sequence). V trimming: 2 bases; J trimming: 5 bases; junction bases outside the gene matches: 3. CDR3 DNA sequence: TGTGCCAGCAGCTTACCAGGGGGGACTGAAGCTTTCTTT. This codes for CASSLPGGTEAFF.